This is a list of T cell receptor beta chains from one sample in a study of beta chain features in type 1 diabetes. Clones were sequenced by immunoSEQ multiplex PCR, and TCRdb holds only the in-frame ones, with some missing. The data show hundreds of thousands of clones, 13% seen once. Sequencing was performed on naive CD4+ T cells from blood. The receptors were gathered from a man between 18 and 35 years old with type 1 diabetes. The CDR3 runs from the conserved cysteine through the conserved F or W. A D gene is named only where the DNA matches it firmly. Not every row has a clone size; where given, it reads once, few, many or a size class.

V,size,D,J,DNA,CDR3
TRBV2,few,TRBD1,TRBJ2-5,TGTGCCAGCAGTGGGGACAGGGGGCCTGGAGAGACCCAGTACTTC,CASSGDRGPGETQYF
TRBV5-8,few,TRBD1,TRBJ2-1,TGTGCCAGCAGCCTCGGGACAGTCAATGAGCAGTTCTTC,CASSLGTVNEQFF
TRBV7-6,few,NA,TRBJ2-6,TGTGCCAGCAGCTACGGGGGTGCTGGGGCCAACGTCCTGACTTTC,CASSYGGAGANVLTF
TRBV30,once,TRBD1,TRBJ1-2,TGTGCCTGGAGCCAGGGGGGAGGCTACACCTTC,CAWSQGGGYTF
TRBV4-2,NA,NA,TRBJ2-7,TGTGCCAGCAGCCAAGGGGCCGACACATCCTACGAGCAGTACTTC,CASSQGADTSYEQYF
TRBV30,few,NA,TRBJ2-5,TGTGCCCGCGTAATGGAGGGCCCCGGGGAGACCCAGTACTTC,CARVMEGPGETQYF
TRBV5-1,NA,NA,TRBJ1-5,TGCGCCAGCAGCTTGGCAGCCGATAGCAATCAGCCCCAGCATTTT,CASSLAADSNQPQHF
TRBV2,few,NA,TRBJ2-7,TGTGCCAGCCGGTGGGGTCTAGAGAGAGCCCGATACGAGCAGTACTTC,CASRWGLERARYEQYF
TRBV21-1,few,NA,TRBJ2-5,TGTGCCAGCAGCAATCAACCGAGATGGGTTCCGGAGACCCAGTACTTC,CASSNQPRWVPETQYF
TRBV29-1,few,NA,TRBJ2-6,TGCAGCGTTCAGAGGTCCGGGGCCAACGTCCTGACTTTC,CSVQRSGANVLTF
TRBV7-2,NA,TRBD2,TRBJ2-3,TGTGCCAGCAGCTCAGGACTAGCGGGCACAGATACGCAGTATTTT,CASSSGLAGTDTQYF
TRBV5-6,few,NA,TRBJ2-5,TGTGCCAGCAGCCGCACCGGGACGGAAGAGACCCAGTACTTC,CASSRTGTEETQYF
TRBV5-1,few,NA,TRBJ2-1,TGCGCCAGCAGTCCGGGGGACAATGAGCAGTTCTTC,CASSPGDNEQFF
TRBV29-1,few,TRBD1,TRBJ2-5,TGCAGCGTTGGACAGGGTCCGGAGACCCAGTACTTC,CSVGQGPETQYF
TRBV15,few,NA,TRBJ1-5,TGTGCCACCAGCAAGGACTGGAATCAGCCCCAGCATTTT,CATSKDWNQPQHF
TRBV6-6,NA,TRBD1,TRBJ1-6,TGTGCCAGCAGTCGTCCGGGACAGCCGAATTCACCCCTCCACTTT,CASSRPGQPNSPLHF
TRBV27,NA,NA,TRBJ2-7,TGTGCCAGCAGCCTAACTAAGGCGTTAACCTACGAGCAGTACTTC,CASSLTKALTYEQYF
TRBV5-1,NA,NA,TRBJ2-3,TGCGCCAGCAGCTTGGGCCAGGGTCGACCAGATACGCAGTATTTT,CASSLGQGRPDTQYF
TRBV27,few,NA,TRBJ2-3,TGTGCCAGCAGTTCAGACAGGAGCACAGATACGCAGTATTTT,CASSSDRSTDTQYF
TRBV30,NA,NA,TRBJ1-3,TGTGCCTGGAGCTCGACAGATTCCTCTGGAAACACCATATATTTT,CAWSSTDSSGNTIYF
TRBV4-1,NA,NA,TRBJ2-3,TGCGCCAGCAGCGTTAGCACAGATACGCAGTATTTT,CASSVSTDTQYF
TRBV4-2,few,TRBD2,TRBJ2-5,TGTGCCAGCAGCCGAGTAGCGGGGGGACAAGAGACCCAGTACTTC,CASSRVAGGQETQYF
TRBV4-1,few,TRBD1,TRBJ1-2,TGCGCCAGCAGCCAAGTAACAGGACAGGGTGTATCCTATGGCTACACCTTC,CASSQVTGQGVSYGYTF
TRBV9,NA,NA,TRBJ2-2,TGTGCCAGCAGCGTGGGGGCCATGAACACCGGGGAGCTGTTTTTT,CASSVGAMNTGELFF
TRBV5-6,few,NA,TRBJ1-1,TGTGCCAGCAGCCCGTCGGGACGGAAGAACACTGAAGCTTTCTTT,CASSPSGRKNTEAFF
TRBV2,few,TRBD2,TRBJ2-1,TGTGCCAGCAGTGACGTAGCGGGGAGCTACTACAATGAGCAGTTCTTC,CASSDVAGSYYNEQFF
TRBV5-1,NA,NA,TRBJ2-7,TGCGCCAGCAGCCTTGACAGCGCCTACGAGCAGTACTTC,CASSLDSAYEQYF
TRBV30,few,NA,TRBJ1-5,TGTGCCTGGACCCTAGGGGGGGATCAGCCCCAGCATTTT,CAWTLGGDQPQHF
TRBV5-6,NA,NA,TRBJ1-1,TGTGCCAGCAGCCTCCCCGCCGGCCAGCAAGCTTTCTTT,CASSLPAGQQAFF
TRBV30,few,TRBD2,TRBJ2-5,TGTGCCTGGGATACGGGACTAGGGGGTCGGGAGACCCAGTACTTC,CAWDTGLGGRETQYF
TRBV4-1,NA,TRBD1,TRBJ2-1,TGCGCCAGCAGCCAAGGGACAGGGGCTTACAATGAGCAGTTCTTC,CASSQGTGAYNEQFF
TRBV27,NA,TRBD2,TRBJ2-7,TGTGCCAGCAACCCGCGGGGGGGCCAGTCCTACGAGCAGTACTTC,CASNPRGGQSYEQYF
TRBV5-1,NA,TRBD2,TRBJ2-5,TGCGCCAGCAGCCCGGGGACTAGCTGGAAGACCCAGTACTTC,CASSPGTSWKTQYF
TRBV14,few,TRBD1,TRBJ2-7,TGTGCCAGCAGCCTCCCCGGGACAGGGTTCTACGAGCAGTACTTC,CASSLPGTGFYEQYF
TRBV27,few,NA,TRBJ1-5,TGTGCCAGCAGTTTATGGGCAGGGGAGCAGCCCCAGCATTTT,CASSLWAGEQPQHF
TRBV30,NA,NA,TRBJ1-1,TGTGCCTGGAGTGTAAAGGGACATCCCGGGTGGGAAGGAGCTTTCTTT,CAWSVKGHPGWEGAFF
TRBV7-6,few,NA,TRBJ2-7,TGTGCCAGCAGCTTAGATGAGGGCCCCTACGAGCAGTACTTC,CASSLDEGPYEQYF
TRBV7-9,few,TRBD1,TRBJ1-1,TGTGCCAGCAGCTTTAACCGGGACAGGGGTGAAGCTTTCTTT,CASSFNRDRGEAFF
TRBV4-1,NA,NA,TRBJ1-2,TGCGCCAGCAGCCAACGAATGGGACCGCTGAACTATGGCTACACCTTC,CASSQRMGPLNYGYTF
TRBV7-9,few,TRBD2,TRBJ2-1,TGTGCCAGCAGCCTGGGAGGGGCCAATGAGCAGTTCTTC,CASSLGGANEQFF
TRBV13,few,NA,TRBJ2-1,TGTGCCAGCAGCTCATGGGGAAACAATGAGCAGTTCTTC,CASSSWGNNEQFF
TRBV7-9,few,TRBD1,TRBJ1-3,TGTGCCAGCAGCCTCGACAGGGCTGGAAACACCATATATTTT,CASSLDRAGNTIYF
TRBV14,NA,NA,TRBJ2-2,TGTGCCAGCAGCCAAGAAGGAGGGTCCAACACCGGGGAGCTGTTTTTT,CASSQEGGSNTGELFF